Below are 18 T cell receptor beta chains sequenced from a single sample in a study of T cells after yellow fever vaccination. TCRdb fed the 5' RACE reads into MiXCR, producing one record per CDR3 protein. The data hold about 110,000 distinct CDR3 sequences, with 8.4% observed a single time. Sequencing was performed on CD8+ T cells sorted from PBMCs, taken 45 days after the yellow fever booster vaccination. These TCRs come from a man under 40 who received the YFV17D yellow fever vaccine.

A remark on this clonotype: A much larger clone differs by one base, so this may be a read error. The V and J genes are TRBV4-3 and TRBJ2-7; a possible D gene is TRBD2 (6 bases). V shed 7 bases and J shed 4 bases, with 14 bases lying between them. This CDR3 spans 13 amino acids. The germline V gene has CDR1 LGHNA and CDR2 YSLEER. The CDR3 sequence is CASIPGGIYEQYF. DNA for the CDR3: TGCGCCAGCATCCCAGGCGGGATTTACGAGCAGTACTTC.

Details on this clonotype: Given a much more abundant clone one base away, this may be a read error. This chain links TRBV15 with TRBJ2-7, with 7 nucleotides matching TRBD1. This CDR3 is 15 amino acids long. CDR1 and CDR2 (germline): LNHNV, YYDKDF (reference sequence). DNA of the CDR3: TGTCCCACCAGCAGGAAACAGACAGGGATCGACGAGCAGTACTTC. It encodes CPTSRKQTGIDEQYF.

In this sample, this clonotype turned up many times. The chain recombines TRBV6-1 with TRBJ2-5; D gene ambiguous. The length of the CDR3 is 14 residues. Germline loops: CDR1 MNHNS, CDR2 SASEGT. Trimming left V 5 bases short and J 5 bases short, with 15 bases between. This chain's CDR3 is CASSPGGSPETQYF. CDR3 in DNA: TGTGCCAGCAGTCCGGGCGGCTCCCCGGAGACCCAGTACTTC.

This clonotype was detected only once. This chain connects TRBV12-2 to TRBJ2-3. TRBV12-2 represents a pseudogene. This CDR3 region has 15 residues. The CDR3 DNA is TGTGCAAGTCGCTTCCGATACGCTAACACAGATACGCAGTATTTT. Translated, it gives CASRFRYANTDTQYF.

In its sample, this clonotype was seen many times. The genes are TRBV5-1 and TRBJ2-7, with a tentative D call TRBD2 (7 bases). CDR1 and CDR2 (germline): SGHRS, YFSETQ. V was cut by 4 bases and J by 4 bases, with 12 bases left in between. The CDR3 covers 13 residues. The CDR3 loop is CASSPAGTYEQYF. For the CDR3, the DNA is TGCGCCAGCAGCCCAGCGGGGACATACGAGCAGTACTTC.

The genes are TRBV5-1 and TRBJ2-7; TRBD1 or TRBD2 may be the D gene (5 bases each). The V end lost 1 base, the J end lost 4 bases, and 9 bases lay between the germline ends. The CDR3 is made up of 13 amino acids. Germline values: CDR1 SGHRS, CDR2 YFSETQ. CDR3 nucleotide sequence: TGCGCCAGCAGCTTGCACGGGGCATACGAGCAGTACTTC. It codes for CASSLHGAYEQYF. The variable domain in full, with the rest retrieved from reference TRBV5-1 and TRBJ2-7, is KAGVTQTPRYLIKTRGQQVTLSCSPISGHRSVSWYQQTPGQGLQFLFEYFSETQRNKGNFPGRFSGRQFSNSRSEMNVSTLELGDSALYLCASSLHGAYEQYFGPGTRLTVT.

This clonotype was observed at least ten times. Written as DNA, the CDR3 is TGTGCCAGCAGTTTCGGGGGAGGACAGGGTGTCACAGATACGCAGTATTTT. Translating gives CASSFGGGQGVTDTQYF. The rearrangement links TRBV12-3 or TRBV12-4 to TRBJ2-3; 8 nucleotides match TRBD1. The J segment lost 2 bases and the V segment lost 3 bases, leaving 10 bases of the junction unmatched. The CDR3 runs to 17 residues.

Many counts were recorded for this clonotype. The chain has TRBV10-3 and TRBJ2-5; the D is unclear. Germline assignment: CDR1 ENHRY and CDR2 SYGVKD. This CDR3 is 13 amino acids long. V was clipped by 2 bases and J by 1 base, with 5 bases between them. CDR3 nucleotide sequence: TGTGCCATCAGTGAGAAGGTCCAAGAGACCCAGTACTTC. It encodes CAISEKVQETQYF.

This clonotype was counted many times. The V gene is TRBV12-3 or TRBV12-4, the J gene TRBJ2-7; D unclear. CDR3 length: 14 residues. Trimming cost V 1 base and J 2 bases, with 9 bases left between them. For the CDR3, the DNA is TGTGCCAGCAGTTTAGGGGAAAGGGCCTACGAGCAGTACTTC. Translated: CASSLGERAYEQYF.

This clonotype came up many times. As DNA, the CDR3 is TGTGCCAGCAGCCAAGAGGGGGCTAGCGGGAGTCCCTACAATGAGCAGTTCTTC. Encoded protein: CASSQEGASGSPYNEQFF. The chain recombines TRBV4-2 with TRBJ2-1; 10 bases align to TRBD2. The germline gives CDR1 LGHNA, CDR2 YNFKEQ. The CDR3 consists of 18 residues. V dropped 0 bases and J dropped 2; count of bases not matched to a gene: 7.

This clonotype has a count of ten or more. The chain is built from TRBV6-5 and TRBJ2-3; 14 positions match TRBD2. The CDR3 is 17 residues long. Germline assignment: CDR1 MNHEY and CDR2 SVGAGI. J lost 5 bases, V lost 2 bases, and 6 bases had no gene match. This chain's CDR3 is CASSYVGLAGDEDTQYF. Here the CDR3 DNA reads TGTGCCAGCAGTTACGTGGGACTAGCGGGAGATGAAGATACGCAGTATTTT.

This clonotype was seen at least ten times. At one end the junction does not follow the germline gene, possibly because of a read error. The V and J genes are TRBV5-5 and TRBJ1-2; 8 bases agree with TRBD1. The V gene's germline CDR1 is SGHKS and CDR2 YYEKEE (reference sequence). The CDR3 extends over 13 amino acids. The CDR3 region has the DNA TGTGCCAGCAGCTCCCCGGGACAGGCTTCGGATTACTTC. Translated: CASSSPGQASDYF.

This clonotype was seen a few times. The V gene is TRBV6-2 or TRBV6-3, the J gene TRBJ2-1; no clear D. The CDR3 length is 12 residues. Deletions cut 7 bases from V and 6 bases from J, with 10 bases between. Germline loops: CDR1 MNHEY, CDR2 SVGEGT. CDR3 loop: CASTPGPNEQFF. CDR3 in DNA: TGTGCCAGCACTCCCGGCCCCAATGAGCAGTTCTTC.

The genes are TRBV5-1 and TRBJ2-1; D unresolved. Trimming shortened V by 5 bases and J by 7 bases, and 7 bases separated the two germline ends. The germline CDR1 and CDR2 sequences are SGHRS and YFSETQ. This CDR3 contains 11 residues. CDR3 sequence reads: CASRVTNEQFF. The CDR3 DNA reads as TGCGCCAGCAGGGTCACGAATGAGCAGTTCTTC.

This clonotype was counted ten times or more. The rearrangement links TRBV15 to TRBJ1-1; D is undetermined. The length of the CDR3 is 14 residues. Germline-derived CDR1 and CDR2 are LNHNV and YYDKDF (reference sequence). The V end was cut by 4 bases, the J end by 3 bases, with 12 bases between. The CDR3 DNA sequence: TGTGCCACCAGCATCGGAGGTCGAGACACTGAAGCTTTCTTT. Its translation is CATSIGGRDTEAFF.

The sample holds many counts of this clonotype. The chain has TRBV29-1 and TRBJ2-5; D gene unclear. The CDR3 is 15 residues long. V lost 3 bases and J 1 base, leaving 15 bases between the germline ends. CDR1 SQVTM and CDR2 ANQGSEA come from the germline V gene. The CDR3 DNA is TGCAGCGTTGATGAGATGACTTTTCCCCAAGAGACCCAGTACTTC. Encoded protein: CSVDEMTFPQETQYF.

V gene TRBV15 combines with J gene TRBJ2-1; TRBD2 might be the D (6 bases). Trimming removed 0 bases from V and 9 bases from J, with 12 bases in between. Germline V gene sequence: CDR1 LNHNV, CDR2 YYDKDF (reference sequence). The length of the CDR3 is 14 residues. The CDR3 region is CATSRERGGFEQFF. The CDR3 DNA reads TGTGCCACCAGCAGAGAACGTGGGGGGTTTGAGCAGTTCTTC. The full variable domain, completed using reference TRBV15 and TRBJ2-1, is DAMVIQNPRYQVTQFGKPVTLSCSQTLNHNVMYWYQQKSSQAPKLLFHYYDKDFNNEADTPDNFQSRRPNTSFCFLDIRSPGLGDTAMYLCATSRERGGFEQFFGPGTRLTVL.

This clonotype was seen many times. The chain combines TRBV27 with TRBJ2-4, with 7 bases fitting TRBD1. J was trimmed by 5 bases and V by 7 bases; bases with no gene match: 5. The CDR3 sequence is 13 residues long. Germline V gene lookup returns CDR1 MNHEY and CDR2 SMNVEV (reference sequence). The CDR3 is CASKGAWENIQYF. Written as DNA, the CDR3 is TGTGCCAGCAAGGGGGCTTGGGAAAACATTCAGTACTTC.